Following are 27 T cell receptor beta chains from one sample sequenced in a study of OX40 agonist ivuxolimab in advanced cancers. Sequencing was performed with immunoSEQ multiplex PCR; in TCRdb, only in-frame clones are kept and a portion is missing. The repertoire has more than 20,000 clones, over 80% of them found once; the top ten carry over 15%. Material: CD4+ or CD8+ T cells sorted from blood, obtained in a trial of the OX40 agonist ivuxolimab. These receptors were taken from an adult with an advanced solid tumor such as melanoma, head and neck, liver or kidney cancer.

This chain links TRBV5-5 with TRBJ1-1; D ambiguous. V lost 4 bases and J 7 bases, leaving 17 bases between the germline ends. From germline, CDR1 is SGHKS and CDR2 YYEKEE (reference sequence). This CDR3 has 14 residues. Here the CDR3 reads CASSPEPVGVEAFF. The DNA for the CDR3 is TGTGCCAGCAGCCCTGAACCGGTCGGGGTTGAAGCTTTCTTT.

The chain uses TRBV6-6 and TRBJ2-5; D is possibly TRBD1 (5 bases). The CDR3 runs to 12 residues. V lost 7 bases to trimming and J lost 3 bases, with 9 bases between them. From germline, CDR1 is MNHNY and CDR2 SVGAGI (reference sequence). The CDR3: CASTTGKETQYF. The CDR3, as DNA: TGTGCCAGCACCACAGGAAAAGAGACCCAGTACTTC.

This clone counts as medium-sized. The J gene is TRBJ1-1, the V gene TRBV28, with D perhaps matching TRBD1 (6 bases). The germline CDR1 and CDR2 sequences are MDHEN and SYDVKM. The V end lost 8 bases, the J end lost 8 bases, and 21 bases lay between the germline ends. The CDR3 length is 14 residues. This chain's CDR3 is CASQPLLGQGEAFF. The CDR3 DNA reads as TGTGCCAGCCAACCCTTACTCGGGCAGGGGGAAGCTTTCTTT.

This clone has more than one count but fewer than ten. CDR3 protein: CARSPGQGSDQETQYF. The CDR3 DNA follows: TGTGCCAGAAGCCCGGGACAGGGGAGTGATCAAGAGACCCAGTACTTC. The V call is TRBV5-3, the J call TRBJ2-5, with 10 nucleotides matching TRBD1. TRBV5-3 is treated as an ORF (open reading frame) with a function not yet certain. The V segment lost 4 bases and the J segment 2 bases; nucleotides outside the gene matches: 8. This CDR3 comprises 16 residues.

A single count supports this clone. Other DNA sequences in the same sample also yield this CDR3. The chain joins TRBV4-1 to TRBJ1-5; D remains unclear. The CDR3 loop spans 15 amino acids. Germline assignment: CDR1 MGHRA and CDR2 YSYEKL. V was cut by 3 bases and J by 4 bases, with 13 bases left in between. The CDR3 spells CASSQDPGGNQPQHF. CDR3 DNA sequence: TGCGCCAGCAGCCAGGATCCAGGCGGTAATCAGCCCCAGCATTTT.

In DNA form, the CDR3 reads TGTGCCAGCAGCCTGGGACCCAATCAGCCCCAGCATTTT. Amino acid sequence: CASSLGPNQPQHF. The rearrangement uses TRBV7-3 and TRBJ1-5; D perhaps matches TRBD1 (5 bases). The CDR3 has 13 amino acids. Germline CDR1 is SGHTA and CDR2 is FQGTGA. Trimming took 5 bases from V and 3 from J, leaving 8 bases between them.

The genes are TRBV9 and TRBJ2-3; 7 bases match TRBD1. Germline V lookup: CDR1 SGDLS, CDR2 YYNGEE. This CDR3 has 14 residues. Trimming cost V 6 bases and J 6 bases; bases outside gene matches: 10. The CDR3 DNA follows: TGTGCCAGCACAAAAGGGGGCGCGTCGGATACGCAGTATTTT. The encoded protein is CASTKGGASDTQYF.

The CDR3 sequence: CASSFSPGTGSSDTQYF. The CDR3 nucleotides read TGTGCCAGCAGCTTTTCACCCGGGACAGGCTCATCAGATACGCAGTATTTT. V is TRBV7-9 and J is TRBJ2-3; 8 nucleotides align to TRBD1. V was clipped by 3 bases and J by 4 bases; unmatched bases: 12. This CDR3 has 17 residues. Per germline, CDR1 SEHNR and CDR2 FQNEAQ (reference sequence).

This rearrangement joins TRBV6-5 to TRBJ1-2; TRBD1 matches 9 bases. The germline V gene has CDR1 MNHEY and CDR2 SVGAGI. The CDR3 consists of 13 residues. The V gene end was trimmed by 9 bases and the J gene end by 6 bases; junction bases not matched to a gene: 8. Written as DNA, the CDR3 is TGTGCCAGTACTGGAGGGACAGGGAATGGCTACACCTTC. Translated: CASTGGTGNGYTF.

The chain recombines TRBV9 with TRBJ2-2, with 9 bases fitting TRBD2. Germline CDR1 is SGDLS and CDR2 is YYNGEE. The V gene end was trimmed by 2 bases and the J gene end by 9 bases; junction bases not matched to a gene: 5. The CDR3 length is 14 residues. CDR3 coding DNA: TGTGCCAGCAGCGTTAGCGGGGGAACCCGGGAGCTGTTTTTT. Protein: CASSVSGGTRELFF.

V and J are TRBV28 and TRBJ2-7; 10 nucleotides align to TRBD1. The CDR3 contains 14 residues. V lost 4 bases, J lost 7 bases, and 7 bases stayed unmatched. The V gene's germline CDR1 is MDHEN and CDR2 SYDVKM. CDR3 bases: TGTGCCAGCAGTTCCCGGGACAGGGGTTATGAGCAGTACTTC. It translates to CASSSRDRGYEQYF.

This clone has only one observation. The chain employs TRBV7-3 and TRBJ2-6; D not certain. From germline, CDR1 is SGHTA and CDR2 FQGTGA. V was clipped by 2 bases and J by 4 bases, with 9 bases between them. The CDR3 consists of 15 residues. This CDR3 is CASSLGVVGANVLTF. The CDR3 DNA reads as TGTGCCAGCAGCTTAGGGGTGGTAGGGGCCAACGTCCTGACTTTC.

The chain combines TRBV7-9 with TRBJ2-7; D gene uncertain. Trimming pared 1 base from V and 2 bases from J, leaving 9 bases between. The CDR3 contains 14 residues. Looked up from germline, CDR1 is SEHNR and CDR2 is FQNEAQ (reference sequence). The CDR3 loop is CASSLGKGPYEQYF. The DNA of the CDR3 is TGTGCCAGCAGCTTAGGGAAGGGTCCCTACGAGCAGTACTTC.

The chain recombines TRBV6-5 with TRBJ2-3; D remains ambiguous. CDR1 and CDR2 (germline): MNHEY, SVGAGI. Trimming took off 4 bases at V and 4 bases at J, with 9 bases between the two ends. The CDR3 length is 13 residues. The CDR3 loop reads CASSSTGPDTQYF. The CDR3 DNA sequence: TGTGCCAGCAGTTCCACCGGACCAGATACGCAGTATTTT.

The gene calls are TRBV27 and TRBJ1-4; TRBD1 matches 9 bases. Losses at the gene ends were 0 bases for V and 7 bases for J; bases not matched to a gene: 6. Germline CDR1 is MNHEY and CDR2 is SMNVEV (reference sequence). This CDR3 contains 16 residues. CDR3 residues: CASSLSGTGWGEKLFF. The CDR3 bases are TGTGCCAGCAGTTTATCCGGGACAGGGTGGGGTGAAAAACTGTTTTTT. The complete variable domain, with remaining parts taken from reference TRBV27 and TRBJ1-4, reads EAQVTQNPRYLITVTGKKLTVTCSQNMNHEYMSWYRQDPGLGLRQIYYSMNVEVTDKGDVPEGYKVSRKEKRNFPLILESPSPNQTSLYFCASSLSGTGWGEKLFFGSGTQLSVL.

The rearrangement joins TRBV7-3 to TRBJ2-3, with D hard to call. V gave up 4 bases and J gave up 0 bases, with 11 bases separating them. Germline loops: CDR1 SGHTA, CDR2 FQGTGA. CDR3 size: 15 residues. The CDR3 DNA sequence: TGTGCCAGCAGCTCTGGGATTCATAGCACAGATACGCAGTATTTT. This gives the protein CASSSGIHSTDTQYF.

This clone has only one observation. The V call is TRBV28, the J call TRBJ2-1, with a weak D call TRBD2 (5 bases). The CDR3 consists of 13 residues. Germline CDR1 reads MDHEN; CDR2 reads SYDVKM. The V end lost 5 bases, the J end lost 5 bases, and 10 bases lay between the germline ends. CDR3 sequence (DNA): TGTGCCAGCAGTCGTGGAGGCGACAATGAGCAGTTCTTC. Its protein product is CASSRGGDNEQFF.

The chain carries TRBV10-3 and TRBJ1-2; a weak D match, TRBD1 (6 bases). Per the germline V gene, CDR1 is ENHRY and CDR2 is SYGVKD. The CDR3 runs 15 residues. V was trimmed by 0 bases and J by 8 bases, leaving 16 bases between them. This CDR3 reads CAISESGRGRGGYTF. In DNA, the CDR3 is TGTGCCATCAGTGAGTCTGGCAGGGGAAGAGGGGGCTACACCTTC.

The V and J genes are TRBV2 and TRBJ2-3, with D uncertain. V lost 0 bases and J 0 bases, leaving 13 bases between the germline ends. The CDR3 is 17 residues long. From germline, CDR1 is SNHLY and CDR2 FYNNEI. CDR3 amino acids: CASSEALSVQSTDTQYF. The DNA of the CDR3 is TGTGCCAGCAGTGAAGCGCTTAGTGTCCAGAGCACAGATACGCAGTATTTT. Variable domain in full (rest from reference TRBV2 and TRBJ2-3): EPEVTQTPSHQVTQMGQEVILRCVPISNHLYFYWYRQILGQKVEFLVSFYNNEISEKSEIFDDQFSVERPDGSNFTLKIRSTKLEDSAMYFCASSEALSVQSTDTQYFGPGTRLTVL.

The table lists this clone with a count of one. The chain couples TRBV19 to TRBJ2-7; 9 bases fit TRBD2. J lost 2 bases, V lost 1 base, and 6 bases had no gene match. The CDR3 contains 16 residues. Germline CDR1 is LNHDA and CDR2 is SQIVND (reference sequence). CDR3 sequence (DNA): TGTGCCAGTAGTATAGGGATAGCGGGGGCCGCCTACGAGCAGTACTTC. Translating gives CASSIGIAGAAYEQYF.

This clone is a singleton in its sample. This chain joins TRBV7-6 and TRBJ2-5, with 11 bases fitting TRBD2. CDR3 size: 17 residues. The J segment lost 1 base and the V segment lost 5 bases, leaving 9 bases of the junction unmatched. The germline V gene encodes CDR1 SGHVS and CDR2 FNYEAQ. CDR3: CASSPRTSGYTQETQYF. CDR3 DNA sequence: TGTGCCAGCAGCCCTAGGACTAGCGGGTACACCCAAGAGACCCAGTACTTC.

This clone has only one observation. The rearrangement links TRBV7-2 to TRBJ2-7; TRBD2 matches at 10 bases. The CDR3 runs 15 residues. The trim removed 5 bases at V and 5 bases at J, leaving 9 bases unmatched. The germline V gene encodes CDR1 SGHTA and CDR2 FQGNSA. CDR3 protein: CASSRALLAGNEQYF. The DNA for the CDR3 is TGTGCCAGCAGCCGAGCCCTACTAGCGGGGAACGAGCAGTACTTC.

The table lists this clone with a few counts. The gene calls are TRBV2 and TRBJ1-5, with 7 bases lining up with TRBD1. CDR3 length: 14 amino acids. Germline V gives CDR1 SNHLY, CDR2 FYNNEI. Trimming took 1 base from V and 5 from J; bases not matched to a gene: 2. In DNA, the CDR3 is TGTGCCAGCAGTGAAGACAGGGGATATCAGCCCCAGCATTTT. This sequence encodes CASSEDRGYQPQHF.

The V and J genes are TRBV19 and TRBJ1-1; D gene ambiguous. Germline CDR1 reads LNHDA; CDR2 reads SQIVND (reference sequence). The CDR3 covers 13 residues. V was trimmed by 0 bases and J by 10 bases, leaving 12 bases between them. CDR3 sequence: CASSIEIDKVAFF. For the CDR3, the DNA is TGTGCCAGTAGTATAGAAATTGACAAGGTAGCTTTCTTT.

The rearrangement uses TRBV28 and TRBJ2-3; either TRBD1 or TRBD2 may supply D (5 bases each). Between the trimmed V and J ends, which lost 7 bases and 2 bases, there was a span of 13 bases. Germline loops: CDR1 MDHEN, CDR2 SYDVKM. There are 14 residues in the CDR3. The CDR3 DNA reads TGTGCCAGCAAGGGGCAGCGGATCACAGATACGCAGTATTTT. Its translation: CASKGQRITDTQYF.

The chain couples TRBV5-6 to TRBJ2-2; 7 bases map to TRBD1. Germline V gene data show CDR1 as SGHDT and CDR2 as YYEEEE. Germline trimming cut 2 bases from V and 1 base from J; bases unmatched to any gene: 5. This CDR3 spans 16 amino acids. This chain's CDR3 is CASSLGTEQNTGELFF. For the CDR3, the DNA is TGTGCCAGCAGCTTAGGGACAGAGCAGAACACCGGGGAGCTGTTTTTT.

The gene calls are TRBV9 and TRBJ2-2, with a possible D match to TRBD1 (5 bases). Germline-derived CDR1 and CDR2 are SGDLS and YYNGEE. V was clipped by 3 bases and J by 0 bases, with 9 bases between them. The CDR3 contains 15 residues. The chain's CDR3 is CASSEEGANTGELFF. Here the CDR3 DNA reads TGTGCCAGCAGCGAGGAAGGGGCGAACACCGGGGAGCTGTTTTTT. Looking up the rest from reference TRBV9 and TRBJ2-2 gives the full variable domain: DSGVTQTPKHLITATGQRVTLRCSPRSGDLSVYWYQQSLDQGLQFLIQYYNGEERAKGNILERFSAQQFPDLHSELNLSSLELGDSALYFCASSEEGANTGELFFGEGSRLTVL.